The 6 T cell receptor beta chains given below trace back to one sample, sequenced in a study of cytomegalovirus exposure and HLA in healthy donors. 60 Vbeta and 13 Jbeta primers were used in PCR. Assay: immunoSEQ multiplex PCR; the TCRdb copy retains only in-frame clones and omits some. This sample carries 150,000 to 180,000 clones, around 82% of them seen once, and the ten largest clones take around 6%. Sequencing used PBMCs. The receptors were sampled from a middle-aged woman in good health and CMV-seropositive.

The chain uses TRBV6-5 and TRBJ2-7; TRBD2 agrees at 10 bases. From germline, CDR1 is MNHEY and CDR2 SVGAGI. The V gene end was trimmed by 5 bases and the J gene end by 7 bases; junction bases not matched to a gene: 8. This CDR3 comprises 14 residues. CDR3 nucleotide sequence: TGTGCCAGCAGTCGGACTAGCGGTAACTGGGAGCAGTACTTC. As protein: CASSRTSGNWEQYF.

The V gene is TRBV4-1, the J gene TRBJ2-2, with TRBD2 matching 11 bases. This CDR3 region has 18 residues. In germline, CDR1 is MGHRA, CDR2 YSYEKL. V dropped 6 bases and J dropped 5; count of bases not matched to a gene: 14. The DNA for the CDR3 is TGCGCCAGCAGTTCACCCGGGCCTCCTAGCGGGAGGACCGGGGAGCTGTTTTTT. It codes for CASSSPGPPSGRTGELFF.

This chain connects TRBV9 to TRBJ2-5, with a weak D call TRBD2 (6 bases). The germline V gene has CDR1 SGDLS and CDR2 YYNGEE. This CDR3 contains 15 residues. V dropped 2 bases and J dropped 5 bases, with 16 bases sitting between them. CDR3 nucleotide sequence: TGTGCCAGCAGCGTTTCGGAGGGGTGGAGGGAGACCCAGTACTTC. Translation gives CASSVSEGWRETQYF.

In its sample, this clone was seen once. The CDR3 sequence: CASSFTGGEHTDTQYF. The CDR3 nucleotides are TGTGCCAGCAGTTTCACGGGAGGGGAGCACACAGATACGCAGTATTTT. The chain combines TRBV28 with TRBJ2-3; 8 bases line up with TRBD2. CDR3 length: 16 residues. Per germline, CDR1 MDHEN and CDR2 SYDVKM. V shed 3 bases and J 2 bases; nucleotides not matched to a gene: 7.

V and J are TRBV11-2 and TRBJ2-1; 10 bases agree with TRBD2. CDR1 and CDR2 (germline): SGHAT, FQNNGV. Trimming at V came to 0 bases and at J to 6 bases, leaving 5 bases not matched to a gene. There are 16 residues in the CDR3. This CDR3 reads CASSLDLSGRANEQFF. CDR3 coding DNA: TGTGCCAGCAGCTTAGATCTCAGCGGGAGGGCCAATGAGCAGTTCTTC.

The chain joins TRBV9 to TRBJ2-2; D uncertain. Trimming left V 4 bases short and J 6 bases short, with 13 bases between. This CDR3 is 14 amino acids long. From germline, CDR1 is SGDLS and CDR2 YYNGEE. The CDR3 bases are TGTGCCAGCAGCCTCTCTAGTCCCCCCGGGGAGCTGTTTTTT. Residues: CASSLSSPPGELFF.